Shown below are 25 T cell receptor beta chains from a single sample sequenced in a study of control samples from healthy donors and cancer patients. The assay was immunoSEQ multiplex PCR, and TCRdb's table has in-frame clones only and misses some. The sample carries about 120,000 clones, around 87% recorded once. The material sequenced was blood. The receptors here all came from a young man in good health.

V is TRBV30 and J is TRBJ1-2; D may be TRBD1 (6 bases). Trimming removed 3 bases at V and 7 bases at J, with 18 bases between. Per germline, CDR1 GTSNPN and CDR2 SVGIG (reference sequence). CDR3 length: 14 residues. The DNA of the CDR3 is TGTGCCTGGAGGCTGACAGGAACATCGGGTGGCTACACCTTC. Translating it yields CAWRLTGTSGGYTF.

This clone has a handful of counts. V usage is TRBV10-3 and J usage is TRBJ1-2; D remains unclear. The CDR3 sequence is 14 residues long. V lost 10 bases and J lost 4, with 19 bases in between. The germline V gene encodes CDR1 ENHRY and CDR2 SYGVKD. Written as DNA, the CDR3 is TGTGCCACCTTAGCTTTCCAGAGCTTCTATGGCTACACCTTC. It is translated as CATLAFQSFYGYTF.

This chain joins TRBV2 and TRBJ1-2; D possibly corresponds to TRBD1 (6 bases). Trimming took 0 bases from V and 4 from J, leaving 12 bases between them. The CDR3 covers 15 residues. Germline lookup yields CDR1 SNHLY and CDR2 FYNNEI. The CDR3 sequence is CASSEATGAGYGYTF. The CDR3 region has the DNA TGTGCCAGCAGTGAAGCGACGGGGGCTGGCTATGGCTACACCTTC.

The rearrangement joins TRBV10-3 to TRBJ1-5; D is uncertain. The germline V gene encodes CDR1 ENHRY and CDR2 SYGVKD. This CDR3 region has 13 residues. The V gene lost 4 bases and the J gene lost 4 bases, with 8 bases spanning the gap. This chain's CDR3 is CAISGGENQPQHF. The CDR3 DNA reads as TGTGCCATCAGTGGGGGAGAGAATCAGCCCCAGCATTTT.

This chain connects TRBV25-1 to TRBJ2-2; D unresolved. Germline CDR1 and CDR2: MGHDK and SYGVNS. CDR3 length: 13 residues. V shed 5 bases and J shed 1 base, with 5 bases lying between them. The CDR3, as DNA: TGTGCCAGCAGTAGGCAGAACACCGGGGAGCTGTTTTTT. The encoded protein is CASSRQNTGELFF.

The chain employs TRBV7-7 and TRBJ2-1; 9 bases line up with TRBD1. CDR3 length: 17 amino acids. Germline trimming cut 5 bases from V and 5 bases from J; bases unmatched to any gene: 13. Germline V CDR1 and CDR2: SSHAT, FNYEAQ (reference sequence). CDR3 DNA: TGTGCCAGCAGCCCGACCGGGACAGGGAGAAATAACAATGAGCAGTTCTTC. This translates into CASSPTGTGRNNNEQFF.

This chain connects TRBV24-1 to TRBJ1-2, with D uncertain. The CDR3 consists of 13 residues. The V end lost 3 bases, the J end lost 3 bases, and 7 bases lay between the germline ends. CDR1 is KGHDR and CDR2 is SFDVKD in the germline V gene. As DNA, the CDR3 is TGTGCCACCAGTGATGCTAACGACTATGGCTACACCTTC. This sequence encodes CATSDANDYGYTF.

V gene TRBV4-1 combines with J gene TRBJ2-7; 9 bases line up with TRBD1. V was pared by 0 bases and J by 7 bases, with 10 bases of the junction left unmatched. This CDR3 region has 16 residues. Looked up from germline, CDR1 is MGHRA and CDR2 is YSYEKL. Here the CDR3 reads CASSQDPGTGRKEQYV. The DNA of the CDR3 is TGCGCCAGCAGCCAAGATCCGGGGACAGGGAGAAAGGAGCAGTACGTC.

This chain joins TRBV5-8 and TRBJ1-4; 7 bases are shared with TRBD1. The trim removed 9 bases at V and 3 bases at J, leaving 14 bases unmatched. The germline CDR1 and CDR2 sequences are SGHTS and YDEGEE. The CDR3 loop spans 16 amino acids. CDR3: CANLSRGRSPNEKLFF. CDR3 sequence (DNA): TGTGCCAACCTCTCCAGGGGGAGGTCCCCTAATGAAAAACTGTTTTTT.

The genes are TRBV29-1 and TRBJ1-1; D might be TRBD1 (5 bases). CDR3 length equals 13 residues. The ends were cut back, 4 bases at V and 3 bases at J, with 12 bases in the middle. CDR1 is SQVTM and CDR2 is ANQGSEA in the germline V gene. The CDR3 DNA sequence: TGCAGCGTTGCCCCGGACATCTACACTGAAGCTTTCTTT. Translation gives CSVAPDIYTEAFF. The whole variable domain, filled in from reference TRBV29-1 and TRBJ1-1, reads SAVISQKPSRDICQRGTSLTIQCQVDSQVTMMFWYRQQPGQSLTLIATANQGSEATYESGFVIDKFPISRPNLTFSTLTVSNMSPEDSSIYLCSVAPDIYTEAFFGQGTRLTVV.

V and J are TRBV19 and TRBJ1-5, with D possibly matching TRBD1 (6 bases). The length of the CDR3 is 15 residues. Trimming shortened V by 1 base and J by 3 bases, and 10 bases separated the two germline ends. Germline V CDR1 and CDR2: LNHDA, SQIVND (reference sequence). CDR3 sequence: CASSIGDIVNQPQHF. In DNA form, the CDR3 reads TGTGCCAGTAGTATAGGGGACATCGTCAATCAGCCCCAGCATTTT. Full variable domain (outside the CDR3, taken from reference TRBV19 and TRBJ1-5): DGGITQSPKYLFRKEGQNVTLSCEQNLNHDAMYWYRQDPGQGLRLIYYSQIVNDFQKGDIAEGYSVSREKKESFPLTVTSAQKNPTAFYLCASSIGDIVNQPQHFGDGTRLSIL.

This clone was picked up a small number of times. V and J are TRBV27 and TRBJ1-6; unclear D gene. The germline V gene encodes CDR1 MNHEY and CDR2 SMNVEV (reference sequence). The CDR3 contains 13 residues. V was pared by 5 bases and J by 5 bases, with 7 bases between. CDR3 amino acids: CASSLEDNSPLHF. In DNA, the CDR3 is TGTGCCAGCAGTCTCGAGGATAATTCACCCCTCCACTTT.

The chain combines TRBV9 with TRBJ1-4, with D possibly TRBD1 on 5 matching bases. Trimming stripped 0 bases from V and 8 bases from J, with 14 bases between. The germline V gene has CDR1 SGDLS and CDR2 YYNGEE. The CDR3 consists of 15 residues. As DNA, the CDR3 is TGTGCCAGCAGCGTAGTAACCCAGGGAAGAGAAAAACTGTTTTTT. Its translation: CASSVVTQGREKLFF.

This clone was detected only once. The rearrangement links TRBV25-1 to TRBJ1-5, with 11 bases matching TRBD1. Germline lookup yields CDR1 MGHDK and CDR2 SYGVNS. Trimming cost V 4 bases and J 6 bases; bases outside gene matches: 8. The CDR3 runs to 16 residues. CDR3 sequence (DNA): TGTGCCAGCAGTGCGGCCGGGACAGGGGGGCGTCAGCCCCAGCATTTT. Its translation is CASSAAGTGGRQPQHF.

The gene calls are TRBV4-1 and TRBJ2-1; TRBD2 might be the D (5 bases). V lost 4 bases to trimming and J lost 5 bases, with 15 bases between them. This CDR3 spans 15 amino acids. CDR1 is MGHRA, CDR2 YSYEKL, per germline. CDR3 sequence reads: CASSPAAGQDNEQFF. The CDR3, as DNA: TGCGCCAGCAGCCCTGCCGCGGGTCAGGACAATGAGCAGTTCTTC.

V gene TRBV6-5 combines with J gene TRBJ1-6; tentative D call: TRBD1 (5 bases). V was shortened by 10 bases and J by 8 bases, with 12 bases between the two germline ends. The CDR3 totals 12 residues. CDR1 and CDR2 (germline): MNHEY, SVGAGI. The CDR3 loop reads CATLGRHSPLHF. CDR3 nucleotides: TGTGCCACCCTGGGGCGACATTCACCCCTCCACTTT.

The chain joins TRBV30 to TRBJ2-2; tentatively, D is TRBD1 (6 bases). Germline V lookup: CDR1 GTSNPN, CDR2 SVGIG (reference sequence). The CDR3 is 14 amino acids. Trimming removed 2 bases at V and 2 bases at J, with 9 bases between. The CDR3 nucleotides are TGTGCCTGGAGTAAGGGGGTCAACACCGGGGAGCTGTTTTTT. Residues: CAWSKGVNTGELFF.

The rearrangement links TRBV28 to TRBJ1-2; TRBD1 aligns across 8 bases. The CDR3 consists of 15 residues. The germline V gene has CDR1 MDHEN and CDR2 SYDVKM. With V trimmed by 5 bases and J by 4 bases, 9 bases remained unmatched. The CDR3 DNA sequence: TGTGCCAGCAGTCCGCCGGACAGGGAAAGCTATGGCTACACCTTC. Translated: CASSPPDRESYGYTF.

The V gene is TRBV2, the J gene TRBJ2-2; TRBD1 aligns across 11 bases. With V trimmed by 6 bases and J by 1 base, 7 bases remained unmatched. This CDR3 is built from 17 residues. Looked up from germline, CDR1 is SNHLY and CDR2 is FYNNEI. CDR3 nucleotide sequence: TGTGCCAGCAGGAATCCGGGACAGGGGGGGAACACCGGGGAGCTGTTTTTT. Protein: CASRNPGQGGNTGELFF.

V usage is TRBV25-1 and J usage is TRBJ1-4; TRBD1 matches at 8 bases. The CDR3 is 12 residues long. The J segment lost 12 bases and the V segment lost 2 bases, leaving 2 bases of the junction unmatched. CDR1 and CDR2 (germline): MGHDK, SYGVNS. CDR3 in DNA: TGTGCCAGCAGTGAACAGACAGGGGAACTGTTTTTT. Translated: CASSEQTGELFF.

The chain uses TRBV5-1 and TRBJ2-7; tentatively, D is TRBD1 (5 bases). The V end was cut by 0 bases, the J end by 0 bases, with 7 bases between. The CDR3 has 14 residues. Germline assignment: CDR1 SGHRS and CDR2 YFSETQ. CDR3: CASSLVDNSYEQYF. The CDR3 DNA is TGCGCCAGCAGCTTGGTGGACAACTCCTACGAGCAGTACTTC.

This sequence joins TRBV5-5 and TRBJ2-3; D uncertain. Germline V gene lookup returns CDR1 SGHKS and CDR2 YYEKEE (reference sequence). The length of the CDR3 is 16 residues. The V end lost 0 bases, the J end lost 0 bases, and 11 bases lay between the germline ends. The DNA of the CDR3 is TGTGCCAGCAGCTTGGTCGGTGTGTTTAGCACAGATACGCAGTATTTT. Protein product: CASSLVGVFSTDTQYF.

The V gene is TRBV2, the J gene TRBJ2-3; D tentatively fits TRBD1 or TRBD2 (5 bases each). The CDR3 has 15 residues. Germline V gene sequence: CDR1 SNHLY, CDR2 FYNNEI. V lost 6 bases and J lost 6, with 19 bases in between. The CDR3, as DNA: TGTGCCAGCAGGGTTTCGGGACGTCCGGATGATACGCAGTATTTT. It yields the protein CASRVSGRPDDTQYF. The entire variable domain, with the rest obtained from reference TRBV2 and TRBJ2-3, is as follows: EPEVTQTPSHQVTQMGQEVILRCVPISNHLYFYWYRQILGQKVEFLVSFYNNEISEKSEIFDDQFSVERPDGSNFTLKIRSTKLEDSAMYFCASRVSGRPDDTQYFGPGTRLTVL.

The CDR3 bases are TGTGCCAGCAGCCAGATGGGTAGTGAGGCAGATACGCAGTATTTT. Its translation: CASSQMGSEADTQYF. V usage is TRBV3-1 (or the pseudogene TRBV3-2) and J usage is TRBJ2-3; D call uncertain. This CDR3 has 15 amino acids. Deletions cut 3 bases from V and 4 bases from J, with 14 bases between. Germline V gene lookup returns CDR1 LGHDT and CDR2 YNNKEL (reference sequence).

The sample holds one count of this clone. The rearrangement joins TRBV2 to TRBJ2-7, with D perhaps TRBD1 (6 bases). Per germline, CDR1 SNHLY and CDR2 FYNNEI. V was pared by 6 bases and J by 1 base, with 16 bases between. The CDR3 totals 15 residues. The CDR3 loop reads CASRITGFASYEQYF. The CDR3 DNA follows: TGTGCCAGCAGGATAACAGGGTTCGCTTCCTACGAGCAGTACTTC.